The TCR beta chain described here comes from a study of early T cells in non-severe SARS-CoV-2 infection. Study summary: Sequencing of unsorted whole blood was done on bulk RNA, leaving chains unpaired.

From germline, CDR1 is SGHVS and CDR2 FNYEAQ. CDR3 length: 18 residues. Trimming left V 4 bases short and J 5 bases short, with 27 bases between. In the library, individual cDNA molecules carried attached unique molecular identifiers. TCRdb re-analysed the 5' RACE reads in MiXCR, keeping a single row per CDR3 protein. The table lists over 60,000 distinct CDR3 sequences, about 9% of them singletons. General study findings and limits: VDJdb-based annotation leaned toward anti-spike CD8 responses and missed private and CD4 specificities.

For this clonotype: Its antigen remains unidentified.

This receptor was taken from an adult who was a healthcare worker with PCR-confirmed SARS-CoV-2 infection or an uninfected control (not recorded which). The J gene is TRBJ2-7, the V gene TRBV7-6, with TRBD1 as a possible D gene (6 bases). Sequenced: whole blood. CDR3 protein: CASSSLSYRVLDLHEQYF. The DNA of the CDR3 is TGTGCCAGCAGCTCGCTGAGTTACAGGGTTTTGGACCTCCACGAGCAGTACTTC.